A selection of T cell receptor beta chains follows, all from one sample in a study of a mutant IDH1 vaccine in newly diagnosed glioma. These receptors lack a known antigen. Profiling relied on immunoSEQ multiplex PCR, and the TCRdb table lists in-frame clones only, not all of them. This table has approximately 84,000 clones, roughly four fifths appearing once. Sequenced material: PBMCs, taken from a glioma patient whose treatment included an IDH1 peptide vaccine. The origin of the receptors is a man aged 40-49 years with glioma. CDR3s include the opening cysteine and the closing phenylalanine or tryptophan. Fields, in order: D gene, clone size, J gene, V gene, CDR3 DNA, CDR3 protein. A D gene is named only where the DNA matches it firmly. Clone size is given for some rows only: seen once, a few or many times, or a class if the clone is expanded.

NA NA TRBJ2-3 TRBV7-2 TGTGCCAGCAGCTTAGTTGCCGGCTTTAGCACAGATACGCAGTATTTT CASSLVAGFSTDTQYF
NA NA TRBJ2-1 TRBV19 TGTGCCAGTAGTGGGGCAGGGGAAATCAATGAGCAGTTCTTC CASSGAGEINEQFF
NA NA TRBJ1-4 TRBV19 TGTGCCAGTACCCCACTTTGGGGGAACAATGAAAAACTGTTTTTT CASTPLWGNNEKLFF
TRBD1 NA TRBJ1-2 TRBV19 TGTGCCAGTAGATGGACAGGACCTAACTATGGCTACACCTTC CASRWTGPNYGYTF
TRBD1 NA TRBJ2-7 TRBV6-1 TGTGCCAGCAGTGAAATCCCCCTGGTCCAGGGGGCTTACGAGCAGTACTTC CASSEIPLVQGAYEQYF
TRBD2 NA TRBJ2-7 TRBV4-2 TGTGCCAGCAGCCAAGTAGTTGGGACTAGCGGCTACGAGCAGTACTTC CASSQVVGTSGYEQYF
NA NA TRBJ1-1 TRBV6-1 TGTGCCAGCAGTCAGTACGTATCTTTCTTT CASSQYVSFF
NA NA TRBJ1-6 TRBV5-6 TGTGCCAGCAGCCAACCACAGGGAGGTTCACCCCTCCACTTT CASSQPQGGSPLHF
NA few TRBJ1-1 TRBV19 TGTGCCAGTAGTTCGACCAGGGGTATGAACACTGAAGCTTTCTTT CASSSTRGMNTEAFF
NA NA TRBJ2-5 TRBV7-3 TGTGCCAGCAGCTTAAAGGGGGAGTGGGGCGAGACCCAGTACTTC CASSLKGEWGETQYF
NA NA TRBJ2-3 TRBV7-8 TGTGCCAGCAGCTTAGCTGGAGTCACAGATACGCAGTATTTT CASSLAGVTDTQYF
TRBD1 NA TRBJ1-2 TRBV19 TGTGCCAGTAGTGTACAGGGGAATTATGGCTACACCTTC CASSVQGNYGYTF
NA NA TRBJ1-5 TRBV2 TGTGCCAGCCAGCCGGGGTATAGCAATCAGCCCCAGCATTTT CASQPGYSNQPQHF
TRBD1 once TRBJ2-7 TRBV7-2 TGTGCCAGCAGCGTCCGGGACAGGGGCTACGAGCAGTACTTC CASSVRDRGYEQYF
NA NA TRBJ2-1 TRBV6-6 TGTGCCAGCACCCGGGTGGCCCCGCAGGATGAGCAGTTCTTC CASTRVAPQDEQFF
NA NA TRBJ1-2 TRBV29-1 TGCAGCGGAATGGACCGCAGCTATGGCTACACCTTC CSGMDRSYGYTF
NA NA TRBJ2-3 TRBV7-8 TGTGCCAGCAGCTTAGGTCTGGGAGGTACGCAGTATTTT CASSLGLGGTQYF
NA few TRBJ1-1 TRBV30 TGTGCCTGGAGTGTCCGGGGCCCCACTGAAGCTTTCTTT CAWSVRGPTEAFF
NA NA TRBJ2-2 TRBV29-1 TGCAGCGTTGATTACAGGGAGACCGGGGAGCTGTTTTTT CSVDYRETGELFF
TRBD2 NA TRBJ2-3 TRBV7-2 TGTGCCAGCAGGGGACTAGCGGGGTCAGATACGCAGTATTTT CASRGLAGSDTQYF
NA NA TRBJ2-7 TRBV5-1 TGCGCCAGCAGCGTTGGGCAGGGGCTCTCCTACGAGCAGTACTTC CASSVGQGLSYEQYF
NA few TRBJ1-1 TRBV7-6 TGTGCCAGCAGCGTGCTGAACACTGAAGCTTTCTTT CASSVLNTEAFF
TRBD2 once TRBJ2-4 TRBV9 TGTGCCAGCAGCGTAGGGGCTAGCGGGATTGGCAACATTCAGTACTTC CASSVGASGIGNIQYF
TRBD2 NA TRBJ2-7 TRBV5-1 TGCGCCAGCAGCTTGGAGGTCCAGGGACTATCCTACGAGCAGTACTTC CASSLEVQGLSYEQYF
TRBD2 NA TRBJ2-5 TRBV2 TGTGCCAGCAGTGAAGGACTAGCAGAGACCCAGTACTTC CASSEGLAETQYF
TRBD2 once TRBJ2-1 TRBV27 TGTGCCAGCCGGAGCGGGAGTCCCTTTAATGAGCAGTTCTTC CASRSGSPFNEQFF
TRBD2 NA TRBJ2-7 TRBV6-6 TGTGCCAGCAGTTTCCTCAGCGGGAGCGAGCAGTACTTC CASSFLSGSEQYF
NA few TRBJ1-1 TRBV30 TGTGCCTGGGGGGGGTCAAGGACTGAAGCTTTCTTT CAWGGSRTEAFF
NA NA TRBJ2-5 TRBV19 TGTGCCAGTAGTATCGAGGGGCGGGAGACCCAGTACTTC CASSIEGRETQYF
NA NA TRBJ2-2 TRBV7-9 TGTGCCAGCAGTTCCGGGACGTACACCGGGGAGCTGTTTTTT CASSSGTYTGELFF
NA NA TRBJ1-5 TRBV19 TGTGCCAGTAGTCGACCCCGGGGAGAGAGCAATCAGCCCCAGCATTTT CASSRPRGESNQPQHF
NA NA TRBJ2-7 TRBV15 TGTGCCACCAGCTCACATTACGTGCAGTACTTC CATSSHYVQYF
TRBD1 NA TRBJ2-3 TRBV6-1 TGTGCCAGCAGTCTCAGGGACAGGGGCGCAGATACGCAGTATTTT CASSLRDRGADTQYF
NA NA TRBJ1-3 TRBV19 TGTGCCAGCACCCCGACGGCGTTCTCTGGAAACACCATATATTTT CASTPTAFSGNTIYF
NA NA TRBJ2-7 TRBV2 TGTGCCAGCAGTGTCCACGGGGGCCCCTACGAGCAGTACTTC CASSVHGGPYEQYF
NA NA TRBJ1-2 TRBV18 TGTGCCAGCTCACAGACAGCCTCTACCTTCTTC CASSQTASTFF
TRBD1 many TRBJ1-5 TRBV25-1 TGTGCCAGCAGTGACTGGGGACAGCATCAGCCCCAGCATTTT CASSDWGQHQPQHF
TRBD1 NA TRBJ2-2 TRBV9 TGTGCCAGCAGCGCCCGGGACAGGATAACCGGGGAGCTGTTTTTT CASSARDRITGELFF
TRBD2 NA TRBJ2-6 TRBV10-3 TGTGCCATCAGTGACCGACTAGCGGGGCCACCGGGTGCTGGGGCCAACGTCCTGACTTTC CAISDRLAGPPGAGANVLTF
NA NA TRBJ1-1 TRBV19 TGTGCCAGTACCTACACCGGGGGAGACACTGAAGCTTTCTTT CASTYTGGDTEAFF
TRBD1 NA TRBJ1-1 TRBV18 TGTGCCAGCTCACCTTCGACAGGGGCACTCACTGAAGCTTTCTTT CASSPSTGALTEAFF
NA NA TRBJ2-7 TRBV4-2 TGTGCCAGCAGCCCTCGAGGGTTAACCTACGAGCAGTACTTC CASSPRGLTYEQYF
NA NA TRBJ2-7 TRBV7-2 TGTGCCAGCAGCCAGTGGAGGGACGCCTACGAGCAGTACTTC CASSQWRDAYEQYF
TRBD1 few TRBJ1-5 TRBV6-5 TGTGCCAGCAGTAGTCAGGGGGATCAGCCCCAGCATTTT CASSSQGDQPQHF